The 14 T cell receptor beta chains below come from one sample, sequenced in a study of T cells in Graves' hyperthyroidism and ophthalmopathy. Researchers amplified the TCR beta CDR3 regions from RNA transcripts. When the TCR CDR3 underwent first-round RT-PCR, the HTBI primer set was used. Using its own MiXCR run on the multiplex PCR reads, TCRdb lists one record per CDR3 protein. This table has under 700,000 distinct CDR3 sequences, roughly 50% appearing once. The material sequenced was peripheral blood or thyroid tissue (not recorded which). Receptors were obtained from a woman aged 18-29 years with Graves' hyperthyroidism.

The J gene is TRBJ1-2, the V gene TRBV29-1; D is perhaps TRBD1 (6 bases). Germline CDR1 is SQVTM and CDR2 is ANQGSEA. The CDR3 runs to 11 residues. The V end was cut by 7 bases, the J end by 4 bases, with 10 bases between. The CDR3 DNA reads as TGCAGCGCGGCAGGGGCCTATGGCTACACCTTC. Protein sequence: CSAAGAYGYTF.

Points on this clonotype: This clone may be a read error of a much larger clone one base away. Without the conserved terminal phenylalanine or tryptophan, this CDR3 likely stems from a read error. J is TRBJ1-3 and V is TRBV9, with TRBD1 matching over 8 bases. J gave up 2 bases and V 1 base, and 5 bases lay outside the gene matches. The germline CDR1 and CDR2 sequences are SGDLS and YYNGEE. The CDR3 spans 16 residues. CDR3: CASSVTSGGTGNTIYL. Written as DNA, the CDR3 is TGTGCCAGCAGCGTAACCTCAGGGGGCACTGGAAACACCATATATCTT.

The chain has TRBV9 and TRBJ2-7; TRBD2 matches at 7 bases. This CDR3 has 15 residues. V lost 2 bases and J lost 2; bases outside the gene matches: 7. Per the germline V gene, CDR1 is SGDLS and CDR2 is YYNGEE. CDR3 region: CASSVKSGVPYEQYF. In DNA, the CDR3 is TGTGCCAGCAGCGTCAAAAGCGGGGTGCCCTACGAGCAGTACTTC. Combining the CDR3 with reference TRBV9 and TRBJ2-7 gives the whole variable domain DSGVTQTPKHLITATGQRVTLRCSPRSGDLSVYWYQQSLDQGLQFLIQYYNGEERAKGNILERFSAQQFPDLHSELNLSSLELGDSALYFCASSVKSGVPYEQYFGPGTRLTVT.

The chain has TRBV2 and TRBJ1-2, with unresolved D. Between the trimmed V and J ends, which lost 3 bases and 8 bases, there was a span of 10 bases. The CDR3 runs 12 residues. The germline gives CDR1 SNHLY, CDR2 FYNNEI. CDR3 amino acids: CASSEDLQGYTF. CDR3 bases: TGTGCCAGCAGTGAGGATTTACAGGGCTACACCTTC.

This rearrangement joins TRBV5-1 to TRBJ1-1; 9 bases fit TRBD1. From germline, CDR1 is SGHRS and CDR2 YFSETQ. This CDR3 region has 14 residues. Trimming removed 4 bases from V and 6 bases from J; junction bases left unmatched: 7. CDR3 protein: CASSPDRGVAEAFF. The CDR3 region has the DNA TGCGCCAGCAGCCCGGACAGGGGCGTTGCTGAAGCTTTCTTT.

A note on this clonotype: One end of the junction does not line up with germline, which may come from a read error. The rearrangement joins TRBV5-1 to TRBJ2-2, with TRBD2 identical over 10 bases. The CDR3 is 16 amino acids. Germline V gives CDR1 SGHRS, CDR2 YFSETQ. This CDR3 is CASSLFGTSVSGELFF. The CDR3 nucleotides are TGCGCCAGCAGCTTGTTCGGGACTAGCGTGTCCGGGGAGCTGTTTTTC.

This clonotype was observed a few times. This chain uses TRBV9 with TRBJ1-4, with no clear D. This CDR3 has 15 residues. Trimming took off 4 bases at V and 7 bases at J, with 17 bases between the two ends. Germline CDR1 reads SGDLS; CDR2 reads YYNGEE. The DNA of the CDR3 is TGTGCCAGCAGCCCATGGACCGAGGCCGGTGAAAAACTGTTTTTT. This codes for CASSPWTEAGEKLFF. The whole variable domain, filled in from reference TRBV9 and TRBJ1-4, reads DSGVTQTPKHLITATGQRVTLRCSPRSGDLSVYWYQQSLDQGLQFLIQYYNGEERAKGNILERFSAQQFPDLHSELNLSSLELGDSALYFCASSPWTEAGEKLFFGSGTQLSVL.

The genes are TRBV24-1 and TRBJ2-3, with no clear D. The CDR3 runs to 15 residues. Germline CDR1 and CDR2: KGHDR and SFDVKD. V lost 3 bases to trimming and J lost 6 bases, with 15 bases between them. CDR3 in DNA: TGTGCCACCAGTGATCCGGGTACGGCTGGGGATACGCAGTATTTT. Protein sequence: CATSDPGTAGDTQYF.

This clonotype occurred many times. The CDR3 is CATSRDRINTGELFF. In nucleotides, the CDR3 is TGTGCCACCAGCAGAGATCGAATAAACACCGGGGAGCTGTTTTTT. The chain is built from TRBV15 and TRBJ2-2; D gene ambiguous. Germline lookup yields CDR1 LNHNV and CDR2 YYDKDF (reference sequence). V dropped 0 bases and J dropped 2 bases, with 7 bases sitting between them. The CDR3 spans 15 residues.

This clonotype came up many times. V gene TRBV29-1 combines with J gene TRBJ1-4; TRBD1 might be the D (5 bases). The CDR3 consists of 14 residues. Germline loops: CDR1 SQVTM, CDR2 ANQGSEA. V dropped 6 bases and J dropped 4 bases, with 15 bases sitting between them. CDR3 amino acids: CSVARGRLNEKLFF. The CDR3 DNA follows: TGCAGCGTGGCCCGGGGCCGACTTAATGAAAAACTGTTTTTT.

The J gene is TRBJ1-1, the V gene TRBV20-1; D not certain. V was shortened by 6 bases and J by 6 bases, with 17 bases between the two germline ends. Per germline, CDR1 DFQATT and CDR2 SNEGSKA (reference sequence). The CDR3 loop spans 13 amino acids. The CDR3 coding sequence is TGCAGTGCCTCTCGGGGTGGGATCGCTGAAGCTTTCTTT. It yields the protein CSASRGGIAEAFF.

The chain is built from TRBV10-3 and TRBJ1-6; TRBD1 is a possible D gene (5 bases). This CDR3 has 13 amino acids. CDR1 is ENHRY and CDR2 is SYGVKD in the germline V gene. The V and J ends lost 10 bases and 8 bases respectively, with 15 bases between them. The CDR3 DNA reads TGTGCCAGCAGGGAATTCAAAGATTCACCCCTCCACTTT. Translation: CASREFKDSPLHF.

The table lists this clonotype with a few counts. The genes are TRBV5-4 and TRBJ2-7, with unresolved D. The CDR3 runs 15 residues. V was shortened by 4 bases and J by 2 bases, with 16 bases between the two germline ends. In germline, CDR1 is SGHNT, CDR2 YYREEE (reference sequence). CDR3 sequence reads: CASSIGIGSTYEQYF. The CDR3 DNA reads TGTGCCAGCAGCATCGGAATCGGGTCTACCTACGAGCAGTACTTC.

V gene TRBV10-3 combines with J gene TRBJ1-1, with TRBD1 matching over 7 bases. Germline loops: CDR1 ENHRY, CDR2 SYGVKD. The CDR3 covers 13 residues. J gave up 7 bases and V 2 bases, and 4 bases lay outside the gene matches. Here the CDR3 DNA reads TGTGCCATCAGTGAGCATACAGGGGTTGAAGCTTTCTTT. It encodes CAISEHTGVEAFF.